The 19 T cell receptor beta chains in this list originate from one sample, sequenced in a study of T-cell reconstitution after alpha-beta-depleted transplantation in children (dated by TCRdb to between 2015 and 2016). Libraries were constructed by PCR. The run used an Illumina HiSeq 2500. To normalize quantification of the TCRbeta repertoire, the TCR libraries were built with molecular barcoding that relied on unique molecular identifiers. Clones were called with MiXCR by TCRdb after fastp trimmed the public reads at Q25, and only in-frame beta chains were retained. Rows are unified per CDR3 protein, each entry keeping the most common DNA and genes. The sample table holds roughly 590,000 distinct CDR3 sequences, of which roughly 17% were seen once. The top ten hold about 1.1% of the sample. This material consisted of PBMCs from the stem cell graft donor, taken from the stem cell graft. The receptors shown here come from a human donor who donated a stem cell graft to a child with acute myeloid leukemia.

This clonotype showed up just a few times. The rearrangement joins TRBV7-9 to TRBJ2-3; the D gene is possibly TRBD2 (6 bases). CDR1 is SEHNR and CDR2 is FQNEAQ in the germline V gene (reference sequence). The CDR3 spans 14 residues. Trimming removed 0 bases at V and 6 bases at J, with 10 bases between. Written as DNA, the CDR3 is TGTGCCAGCAGCTTAGCGGTAGCGGCGGATACGCAGTATTTT. It specifies CASSLAVAADTQYF.

The chain combines TRBV7-3 with TRBJ2-7; a weak D match, TRBD1 (6 bases). CDR1 is SGHTA, CDR2 FQGTGA, per germline. The CDR3 is made up of 15 amino acids. V gave up 5 bases and J gave up 1 base, with 15 bases separating them. The CDR3 bases are TGTGCCAGCAGCCAGTCCGGGACACTATCCTACGAGCAGTACTTC. Protein sequence: CASSQSGTLSYEQYF.

This clonotype was seen a few times. V usage is TRBV7-9 and J usage is TRBJ2-3; no clear D. The CDR3 covers 15 residues. Per germline, CDR1 SEHNR and CDR2 FQNEAQ (reference sequence). The germline V and J ends were trimmed by 4 bases and 0 bases, with 11 bases remaining between them. CDR3 nucleotides: TGTGCCAGCAGCTCCCAGGCACAGAGCACAGATACGCAGTATTTT. It specifies CASSSQAQSTDTQYF.

This clonotype was found many times. The genes are TRBV20-1 and TRBJ2-2; D ambiguous. The V end was cut by 0 bases, the J end by 6 bases, with 14 bases between. Germline V CDR1 and CDR2: DFQATT, SNEGSKA (reference sequence). The CDR3 is 15 residues long. The CDR3 protein is CSARDRAIRAGELFF. CDR3 sequence (DNA): TGCAGTGCTAGAGATCGGGCAATCCGCGCCGGGGAGCTGTTTTTT.

This clonotype was recorded at least ten times. The CDR3 region is CASSSGTGFYEQYF. CDR3 DNA sequence: TGTGCCAGCAGCTCCGGGACAGGGTTCTACGAGCAGTACTTC. The chain carries TRBV5-6 and TRBJ2-7, with 9 bases identical to TRBD1. V trimming: 3 bases; J trimming: 3 bases; junction bases outside the gene matches: 4. The CDR3 is 14 residues long. The germline V gene encodes CDR1 SGHDT and CDR2 YYEEEE. Full variable domain (remainder filled in from reference TRBV5-6 and TRBJ2-7): DAGVTQSPTHLIKTRGQQVTLRCSPKSGHDTVSWYQQALGQGPQFIFQYYEEEERQRGNFPDRFSGHQFPNYSSELNVNALLLGDSALYLCASSSGTGFYEQYFGPGTRLTVT.

Of note for this clonotype: This may stem from a read error, because a much larger clone lies one nucleotide away. The V and J genes are TRBV20-1 and TRBJ2-2, with TRBD1 matching over 8 bases. This CDR3 contains 17 residues. CDR1 is DFQATT, CDR2 SNEGSKA, per germline (reference sequence). The CDR3 bases are TGCTGTGCTCGACCTATTCCCGGGACAGGTAGCACCGGGGAGCTGTTTTTT. The encoded protein is CCARPIPGTGSTGELFF.

This chain links TRBV12-3 or TRBV12-4 with TRBJ1-1, with D hard to call. This CDR3 region has 12 residues. The V end was cut by 3 bases, the J end by 3 bases, with 5 bases between. The CDR3 nucleotides are TGTGCCAGCAGTTTCCCTTACACTGAAGCTTTCTTT. Translating gives CASSFPYTEAFF.

V is TRBV4-3 and J is TRBJ1-5, with a weak D call TRBD1 (5 bases). The V gene's germline CDR1 is LGHNA and CDR2 YSLEER. V dropped 0 bases and J dropped 1 base, with 7 bases sitting between them. This CDR3 comprises 15 residues. The chain's CDR3 is CASSQDRQSNQPQHF. In DNA form, the CDR3 reads TGCGCCAGCAGCCAAGATCGACAGAGCAATCAGCCCCAGCATTTT.

Many counts were recorded for this clonotype. The chain links TRBV20-1 to TRBJ2-2, with TRBD2 as a possible D gene (7 bases). V was shortened by 3 bases and J by 3 bases, with 17 bases between the two germline ends. The CDR3 contains 16 residues. Per germline, CDR1 DFQATT and CDR2 SNEGSKA (reference sequence). This CDR3 is CSARWGGAFDTGELFF. CDR3 DNA sequence: TGCAGTGCTAGGTGGGGGGGGGCCTTTGACACCGGGGAGCTGTTTTTT.

This clonotype was counted many times. V and J are TRBV20-1 and TRBJ2-3; D possibly matches TRBD1 or TRBD2 (5 bases each). The CDR3 loop spans 15 amino acids. In germline, CDR1 is DFQATT, CDR2 SNEGSKA (reference sequence). Deletions cut 6 bases from V and 0 bases from J, with 16 bases between. The CDR3 region is CSAKAGTVSTDTQYF. CDR3 nucleotides: TGCAGTGCAAAGGCCGGGACCGTAAGCACAGATACGCAGTATTTT.

This clonotype was found many times. The chain couples TRBV7-2 to TRBJ2-4; D possibly corresponds to TRBD2 (5 bases). Trimming pared 3 bases from V and 7 bases from J, leaving 16 bases between. This CDR3 has 15 amino acids. The germline gives CDR1 SGHTA, CDR2 FQGNSA. For the CDR3, the DNA is TGTGCCAGCAGCTTCGCCGCCGGGGTGAGCAACATTCAGTACTTC. Its translation is CASSFAAGVSNIQYF. Based on the CDR3 plus reference TRBV7-2 and TRBJ2-4, the full variable domain is GAGVSQSPSNKVTEKGKDVELRCDPISGHTALYWYRQSLGQGLEFLIYFQGNSAPDKSGLPSDRFSAERTGGSVSTLTIQRTQQEDSAVYLCASSFAAGVSNIQYFGAGTRLSVL.

This chain links TRBV5-1 with TRBJ2-6; TRBD1 might be the D (6 bases). The CDR3 is 16 residues long. Germline assignment: CDR1 SGHRS and CDR2 YFSETQ. The germline V and J ends were trimmed by 4 bases and 0 bases, with 11 bases remaining between them. The CDR3 DNA sequence: TGCGCCAGCAGCCCGGACAGACGCTCTGGGGCCAACGTCCTGACTTTC. Amino acids: CASSPDRRSGANVLTF.

The gene calls are TRBV20-1 and TRBJ2-2, with 9 bases identical to TRBD1. Unmatched junction bases numbered 11, after V lost 2 bases and J lost 7 bases. The germline V gene encodes CDR1 DFQATT and CDR2 SNEGSKA (reference sequence). The CDR3 has 16 residues. CDR3 protein: CSARPRTGDRGGELFF. In nucleotides, the CDR3 is TGCAGTGCTAGACCGCGGACAGGGGATAGGGGCGGGGAGCTGTTTTTT.

The chain links TRBV11-2 to TRBJ2-5, with a tentative D call TRBD2 (7 bases). The V gene lost 3 bases and the J gene lost 4 bases, with 15 bases spanning the gap. CDR1 is SGHAT, CDR2 FQNNGV, per germline. The CDR3 is made up of 15 amino acids. The CDR3: CASSFGTGRGETQYF. The CDR3 DNA sequence: TGTGCCAGCAGCTTCGGAACAGGGAGGGGAGAGACCCAGTACTTC. Full variable domain (rest looked up from reference TRBV11-2 and TRBJ2-5): EAGVAQSPRYKIIEKRQSVAFWCNPISGHATLYWYQQILGQGPKLLIQFQNNGVVDDSQLPKDRFSAERLKGVDSTLKIQPAKLEDSAVYLCASSFGTGRGETQYFGPGTRLLVL.

This chain uses TRBV29-1 with TRBJ1-1, with 7 bases lining up with TRBD1. Germline V CDR1 and CDR2: SQVTM, ANQGSEA. V lost 4 bases, J lost 5 bases, and 16 bases stayed unmatched. This CDR3 has 16 residues. DNA for the CDR3: TGCAGCGTTGTGGGGCCAAGGGGAGGGGGCGAAACTGAAGCTTTCTTT. Protein: CSVVGPRGGGETEAFF.

Many counts were recorded for this clonotype. CDR3 amino acids: CASSGASGGTGELFF. The CDR3 coding sequence is TGTGCCAGCAGCGGGGCTAGCGGTGGAACCGGGGAGCTGTTTTTT. This chain joins TRBV9 and TRBJ2-2, with 7 bases matching TRBD2. The ends lost 3 bases at V and 5 bases at J; junction bases unmatched: 7. Germline CDR1 is SGDLS and CDR2 is YYNGEE. The CDR3 has 15 residues.

This clonotype was found many times. J is TRBJ1-6 and V is TRBV5-6; a weak D match, TRBD1 (5 bases). Germline CDR1 reads SGHDT; CDR2 reads YYEEEE. Trimming took 3 bases from V and 2 from J, leaving 9 bases between them. This CDR3 spans 15 amino acids. The CDR3 loop is CASSWGSAYNSPLHF. CDR3 in DNA: TGTGCCAGCAGCTGGGGGAGTGCCTATAATTCACCCCTCCACTTT.

This clonotype appeared many times. The chain combines TRBV20-1 with TRBJ2-3; 10 bases are a match to TRBD2. From germline, CDR1 is DFQATT and CDR2 SNEGSKA (reference sequence). The CDR3 is 15 amino acids. The trim removed 2 bases at V and 7 bases at J, leaving 9 bases unmatched. CDR3 coding DNA: TGCAGTGCTAGATCAGCGGGGGGGCTTGTAAATACGCAGTATTTT. It is translated as CSARSAGGLVNTQYF.

The chain has TRBV12-2 and TRBJ2-7. TRBV12-2 is classified as a pseudogene. This CDR3 contains 15 residues. DNA of the CDR3: TGTGCAAGTCGCCCCTTCCATGATCCTTGTGGGGAGCAGTACGTC. It encodes CASRPFHDPCGEQYV.